The entry that follows covers one T cell receptor (beta chain) sequence. Germline is not matched at one junction end, which may reflect a read error. The data originate from a study of blood T cell repertoires in COVID-19. Generated by immunoSEQ multiplex PCR, the TCRdb table keeps only in-frame clones and is missing some. The data hold over 250,000 clones, with 84% observed a single time. The germline V gene has CDR1 SGHAT and CDR2 FQDESV (reference sequence). The CDR3 runs to 15 residues. This TCR was sampled from a human donor with COVID-19, enrolled during active disease. The donor label of this sample is uncertain. Sequences were obtained from peripheral blood. The rearrangement uses TRBV11-1 and TRBJ2-6; 10 bases map to TRBD1. CDR3 in amino acids: CASSLVDRGVNVLTF. The CDR3 DNA reads TGTGCCAGCAGCCTAGTGGACAGGGGGGTCAACGTCCTGACTTTC.